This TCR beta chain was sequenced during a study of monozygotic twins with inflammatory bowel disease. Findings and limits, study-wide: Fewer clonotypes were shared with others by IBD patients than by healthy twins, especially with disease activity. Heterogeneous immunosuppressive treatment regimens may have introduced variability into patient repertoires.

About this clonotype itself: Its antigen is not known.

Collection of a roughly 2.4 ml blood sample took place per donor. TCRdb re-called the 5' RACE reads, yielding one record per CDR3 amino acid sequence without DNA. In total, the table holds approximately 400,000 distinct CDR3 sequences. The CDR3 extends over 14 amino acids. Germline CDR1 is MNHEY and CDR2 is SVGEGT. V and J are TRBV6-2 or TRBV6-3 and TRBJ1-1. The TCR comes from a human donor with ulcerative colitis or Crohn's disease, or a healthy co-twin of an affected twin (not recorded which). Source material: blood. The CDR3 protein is CASSYSLGNTEAFF.